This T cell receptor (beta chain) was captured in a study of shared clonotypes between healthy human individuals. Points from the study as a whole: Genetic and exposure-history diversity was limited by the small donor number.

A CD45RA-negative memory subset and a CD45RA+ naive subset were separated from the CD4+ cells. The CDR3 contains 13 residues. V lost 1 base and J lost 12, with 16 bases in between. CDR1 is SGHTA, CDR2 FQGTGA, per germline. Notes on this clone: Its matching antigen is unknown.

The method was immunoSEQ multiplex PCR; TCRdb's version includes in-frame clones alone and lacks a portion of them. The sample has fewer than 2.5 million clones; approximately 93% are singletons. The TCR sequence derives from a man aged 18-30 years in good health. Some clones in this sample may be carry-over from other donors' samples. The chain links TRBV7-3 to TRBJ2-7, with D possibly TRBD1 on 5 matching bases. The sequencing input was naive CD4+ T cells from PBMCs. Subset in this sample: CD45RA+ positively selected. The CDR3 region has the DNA TGTGCCAGCAGCTTAAAGACGTTGCAGGGTCGGTACTTC. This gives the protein CASSLKTLQGRYF.